This note documents a single TCR beta chain sequence. Thyroid surgery took place with no prior treatment in any patient. Germline loops: CDR1 LNHDA, CDR2 SQIVND (reference sequence). The CDR3 totals 15 residues. The V and J ends lost 4 bases and 6 bases, in that order; junction bases with no gene match: 12. With MiXCR, TCRdb called clones anew from the PCR reads. The data show 3,000 to 4,000 clones, around a third seen once. The data originate from a study of metastatic and nonmetastatic thyroid tumors. Sequences were obtained from tumor tissue. The clonotype originates from a female donor with papillary thyroid cancer or a benign thyroid nodule (not recorded which). Some clones in this sample may be carry-over from other donors' samples. The chain joins TRBV19 to TRBJ2-7, with 7 nucleotides matching TRBD2. CDR3 loop: CASSTSGTISTEQYF. For the CDR3, the DNA is TGTGCCAGTAGTACATCCGGGACTATATCAACCGAGCAGTACTTC.